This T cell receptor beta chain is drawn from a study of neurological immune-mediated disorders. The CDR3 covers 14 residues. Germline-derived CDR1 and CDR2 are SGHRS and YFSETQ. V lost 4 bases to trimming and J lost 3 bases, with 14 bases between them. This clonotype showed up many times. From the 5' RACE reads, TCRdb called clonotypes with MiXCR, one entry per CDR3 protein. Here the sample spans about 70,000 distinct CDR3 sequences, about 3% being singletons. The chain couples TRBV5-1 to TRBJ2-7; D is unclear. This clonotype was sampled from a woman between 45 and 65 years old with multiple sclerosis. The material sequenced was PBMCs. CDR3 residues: CASSLQPPYYEQYF. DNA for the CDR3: TGCGCCAGCAGCCTCCAACCCCCCTACTACGAGCAGTACTTC.